The clone carrying this T cell receptor (beta chain) was detected a few times. Its antigen is not identified. Central memory, naive, regulatory and stem cell-like memory CD4+ cells were sorted by CD45RO/CCR7/CD25/CD127/CD95/CD27. Sequenced material consisted of expressed TCRB transcripts (all of the isolated RNA was reverse transcribed). Method: immunoSEQ multiplex PCR; TCRdb's copy keeps in-frame clones and lacks some. The sample yields approximately 280,000 clones, about 15% seen once. The data originate from a study of beta chain features in type 1 diabetes. Findings of the study overall: A greater similarity of naive, central memory and Treg TCRB repertoires was seen among patients than among healthy donors. Type 1 diabetes patients had VDJ junctions that carried fewer insertions and more deletions. For Type 1 diabetes patients, all four CD4+ subsets carried TCRB CDR3s that were moderately but significantly shorter.

The ends were cut back, 5 bases at V and 0 bases at J, with 8 bases in the middle. The CDR3 extends over 14 amino acids. Germline loops: CDR1 MNHEY, CDR2 SVGAGI. Material for sequencing was naive CD4+ T cells from blood. This sequence joins TRBV6-5 and TRBJ2-1, with D possibly matching TRBD2 (5 bases). This clonotype originated in a man aged 18 to 30 with type 1 diabetes. The CDR3, as DNA: TGTGCCAGCAGTCAGCGGAGCTCCTACAATGAGCAGTTCTTC. As protein: CASSQRSSYNEQFF.